The 19 T cell receptor beta chains listed next were all sequenced from one sample in a study of T cells after yellow fever vaccination. TCRdb re-analysed the 5' RACE reads in MiXCR, keeping a single row per CDR3 protein. This sample has more than 90,000 distinct CDR3 sequences, with 7.2% found just once. The specimen was CD4+ T cells sorted from PBMCs, collected about 49 days after the first yellow fever vaccination. These receptors all come from a man aged 18 to 29 who received the YFV17D yellow fever vaccine.

The J gene is TRBJ1-6, the V gene TRBV5-4; D gene uncertain. CDR1 is SGHNT, CDR2 YYREEE, per germline (reference sequence). V was trimmed by 1 base and J by 7 bases, leaving 6 bases between them. The CDR3 has 13 residues. The CDR3 DNA reads as TGTGCCAGCAGCTTGCGGTCAAATTCACCCCTCCACTTT. Residues: CASSLRSNSPLHF. Full variable domain (missing parts from reference TRBV5-4 and TRBJ1-6): ETGVTQSPTHLIKTRGQQVTLRCSSQSGHNTVSWYQQALGQGPQFIFQYYREEENGRGNFPPRFSGLQFPNYSSELNVNALELDDSALYLCASSLRSNSPLHFGNGTRLTVT.

The sample holds many counts of this clonotype. The chain is built from TRBV29-1 and TRBJ2-5, with unresolved D. CDR3 size: 11 residues. Germline values: CDR1 SQVTM, CDR2 ANQGSEA. Trimming left V 1 base short and J 7 bases short, with 7 bases between. CDR3 DNA: TGCAGCGTTGAAGCCCCAGGGACCCAGTACTTC. It is translated as CSVEAPGTQYF.

This clonotype was seen many times. The chain combines TRBV29-1 with TRBJ2-1, with unresolved D. The germline gives CDR1 SQVTM, CDR2 ANQGSEA. This CDR3 is built from 13 residues. V dropped 5 bases and J dropped 9 bases, with 17 bases sitting between them. CDR3: CSVNRGWETEQFF. CDR3 nucleotides: TGCAGCGTTAATAGAGGATGGGAAACTGAGCAGTTCTTC.

This clonotype was seen a few times. This chain links TRBV7-2 with TRBJ2-1, with 7 bases that match TRBD2. The CDR3 runs to 14 residues. Unmatched junction bases numbered 8, after V lost 3 bases and J lost 9 bases. Per the germline V gene, CDR1 is SGHTA and CDR2 is FQGNSA. CDR3 protein: CASSFTGGGIEQFF. Written as DNA, the CDR3 is TGTGCCAGCAGCTTCACGGGGGGTGGGATTGAGCAGTTCTTC.

In this sample, this clonotype turned up many times. This chain links TRBV5-6 with TRBJ2-2; no reliable D call. V gave up 5 bases and J gave up 7 bases, with 6 bases separating them. There are 11 residues in the CDR3. From germline, CDR1 is SGHDT and CDR2 YYEEEE. CDR3 in amino acids: CASSLYGELFF. The CDR3 DNA sequence: TGTGCCAGCAGTCTTTACGGGGAGCTGTTTTTT. Supplemented by reference TRBV5-6 and TRBJ2-2, the full variable domain reads DAGVTQSPTHLIKTRGQQVTLRCSPKSGHDTVSWYQQALGQGPQFIFQYYEEEERQRGNFPDRFSGHQFPNYSSELNVNALLLGDSALYLCASSLYGELFFGEGSRLTVL.

This clonotype was counted a few times. V and J are TRBV29-1 and TRBJ1-1; D unclear. V lost 4 bases, J lost 2 bases, and 11 bases lay in between. The CDR3 consists of 13 residues. From germline, CDR1 is SQVTM and CDR2 ANQGSEA. CDR3 region: CSVAEQFNTEAFF. DNA of the CDR3: TGCAGCGTTGCGGAACAGTTTAACACTGAAGCTTTCTTT.

This clonotype appeared many times. This sequence joins TRBV5-1 and TRBJ2-2, with TRBD1 matching 7 bases. Germline V lookup: CDR1 SGHRS, CDR2 YFSETQ. J gave up 6 bases and V 7 bases, and 9 bases lay outside the gene matches. This CDR3 is 14 amino acids long. The CDR3 region is CASFGDSPAGELFF. The CDR3 bases are TGCGCCAGCTTTGGGGACAGCCCGGCCGGGGAGCTGTTTTTT. Together with reference TRBV5-1 and TRBJ2-2, the CDR3 gives the full variable domain: KAGVTQTPRYLIKTRGQQVTLSCSPISGHRSVSWYQQTPGQGLQFLFEYFSETQRNKGNFPGRFSGRQFSNSRSEMNVSTLELGDSALYLCASFGDSPAGELFFGEGSRLTVL.

This clonotype appeared many times. The rearrangement joins TRBV24-1 to TRBJ1-1; a possible D gene is TRBD1 (5 bases). This CDR3 has 12 amino acids. CDR1 is KGHDR, CDR2 SFDVKD, per germline. V gave up 5 bases and J gave up 8 bases, with 11 bases separating them. The CDR3: CATSALSGEAFF. CDR3 nucleotides: TGTGCCACCAGTGCCCTGTCAGGGGAAGCTTTCTTT.

This clonotype was counted at least ten times. The rearrangement links TRBV4-3 to TRBJ2-3; D is ambiguous. Between the trimmed V and J ends, which lost 1 base and 4 bases, there was a span of 9 bases. This CDR3 has 14 amino acids. The germline V gene has CDR1 LGHNA and CDR2 YSLEER. CDR3 amino acids: CASSQAPGPDTQYF. DNA of the CDR3: TGCGCCAGCAGCCAAGCCCCAGGCCCAGATACGCAGTATTTT.

This clonotype was detected many times. The chain uses TRBV4-1 and TRBJ2-7; D is perhaps TRBD2 (5 bases). Germline V lookup: CDR1 MGHRA, CDR2 YSYEKL. The V and J ends lost 1 base and 6 bases respectively, with 13 bases between them. This CDR3 has 14 residues. The DNA for the CDR3 is TGCGCCAGCAGCCAAGCAGGAGGTGGTCCCGAGCAGTACTTC. It translates to CASSQAGGGPEQYF.

The chain couples TRBV2 to TRBJ2-7, with a weak D call TRBD2 (6 bases). The CDR3 runs 14 residues. V lost 4 bases, J lost 5 bases, and 15 bases lay in between. Germline V gives CDR1 SNHLY, CDR2 FYNNEI. In DNA, the CDR3 is TGTGCCAGCAGTGCACGCCTTCTAGCGAACGAGCAGTACTTC. Translating gives CASSARLLANEQYF.

This clonotype was counted ten times or more. The rearrangement links TRBV12-3 or TRBV12-4 to TRBJ2-1, with 11 nucleotides matching TRBD2. This CDR3 is 15 amino acids long. Trimming removed 6 bases from V and 12 bases from J; junction bases left unmatched: 13. The CDR3 coding sequence is TGTGCCAGCAGAGTTACCGGGACTAGCGGCAGAGCGCAGTTCTTC. It is translated as CASRVTGTSGRAQFF.

This clonotype was seen at least ten times. This chain connects TRBV7-2 to TRBJ2-3; the match to TRBD2 covers 7 bases. Germline lookup yields CDR1 SGHTA and CDR2 FQGNSA. After removal of 3 bases from V and 2 bases from J, the junction contained 11 bases not matched to a gene. The CDR3 consists of 17 residues. CDR3 coding DNA: TGTGCCAGCAGCTTCCCTTCACGAGCGGGGCCCACAGATACGCAGTATTTT. It yields the protein CASSFPSRAGPTDTQYF. Full variable domain (rest looked up from reference TRBV7-2 and TRBJ2-3): GAGVSQSPSNKVTEKGKDVELRCDPISGHTALYWYRQSLGQGLEFLIYFQGNSAPDKSGLPSDRFSAERTGGSVSTLTIQRTQQEDSAVYLCASSFPSRAGPTDTQYFGPGTRLTVL.

This clonotype was counted ten times or more. The gene calls are TRBV20-1 and TRBJ2-3; D not certain. V lost 7 bases and J lost 6, with 11 bases in between. Germline V lookup: CDR1 DFQATT, CDR2 SNEGSKA (reference sequence). The CDR3 consists of 11 residues. The CDR3 region has the DNA TGCAGTGGACGGCGGTCGGATACGCAGTATTTT. Protein sequence: CSGRRSDTQYF.

The J gene is TRBJ1-3, the V gene TRBV12-3 or TRBV12-4, with 7 bases matching TRBD1. The CDR3 covers 14 residues. V trimming: 5 bases; J trimming: 3 bases; junction bases outside the gene matches: 4. CDR3 sequence reads: CASSPGQLGNTIYF. The CDR3 DNA reads as TGTGCCAGCAGTCCGGGACAGCTTGGAAACACCATATATTTT.

This clonotype has a count of ten or more. V gene TRBV5-1 combines with J gene TRBJ2-3; D gene uncertain. This CDR3 region has 13 residues. V was trimmed by 0 bases and J by 4 bases, leaving 6 bases between them. Per the germline V gene, CDR1 is SGHRS and CDR2 is YFSETQ. This CDR3 reads CASSLDHADTQYF. Written as DNA, the CDR3 is TGCGCCAGCAGCTTGGATCATGCAGATACGCAGTATTTT.

Many counts were recorded for this clonotype. The rearrangement uses TRBV6-1 and TRBJ1-6, with TRBD1 matching over 9 bases. The length of the CDR3 is 15 residues. The germline V gene encodes CDR1 MNHNS and CDR2 SASEGT. V shed 2 bases, J shed 11 bases, and the junction held 7 bases outside the gene matches. The CDR3 bases are TGTGCCAGCAGTGAACTAGGACAGGGGCGGACACCCCTCCACTTT. This encodes CASSELGQGRTPLHF.

This clonotype occurred many times. The V gene is TRBV7-2, the J gene TRBJ2-5; the D gene is possibly TRBD2 (6 bases). Trimming removed 5 bases from V and 0 bases from J, with 13 bases in between. This CDR3 region has 15 residues. The V gene's germline CDR1 is SGHTA and CDR2 FQGNSA. DNA for the CDR3: TGTGCCAGCAGCATCTTCCGGGACTACCAAGAGACCCAGTACTTC. The encoded protein is CASSIFRDYQETQYF.

This clonotype was counted at least ten times. The genes are TRBV11-2 and TRBJ2-3; 8 bases are a match to TRBD2. The CDR3 has 15 residues. Trimming at V came to 4 bases and at J to 2 bases, leaving 5 bases not matched to a gene. The germline V gene encodes CDR1 SGHAT and CDR2 FQNNGV. This CDR3 reads CASSSPGGVTDTQYF. The DNA of the CDR3 is TGTGCCAGCAGCTCTCCGGGGGGGGTCACAGATACGCAGTATTTT.